This T cell receptor beta chain was identified during a study of blood T cell repertoires in COVID-19. Study-wide background: COVID-19 samples, acute and convalescent, were from the United States, Italy and Spain. PBMCs, B-cell-depleted T cells, or T cells provided the cDNA or gDNA that made up the material.

This clone was picked up a small number of times. CDR1 is SGHRS, CDR2 YFSETQ, per germline. V was shortened by 4 bases and J by 6 bases, with 14 bases between the two germline ends. CDR3 length equals 13 residues. Per the study methods: Amplification of reference gene primers was used by the study to estimate nucleated cell counts. Sequencing used immunoSEQ multiplex PCR; TCRdb keeps in-frame clones, though not all of them. D and trimming were read from the DNA, whereas the V and J calls and clone size are those reported in that table. The sample holds some 110,000 clones, about 76% seen once. Sequencing was carried out using peripheral blood. V is TRBV5-1 and J is TRBJ2-7; D possibly corresponds to TRBD1 (5 bases). The TCR was taken from a man aged 80 or over with acute or convalescent COVID-19. The DNA for the CDR3 is TGCGCCAGCAGCCCAGGGCCAGCAGGCGAGCAGTACTTC. This sequence encodes CASSPGPAGEQYF. The whole variable domain, filled in from reference TRBV5-1 and TRBJ2-7, reads KAGVTQTPRYLIKTRGQQVTLSCSPISGHRSVSWYQQTPGQGLQFLFEYFSETQRNKGNFPGRFSGRQFSNSRSEMNVSTLELGDSALYLCASSPGPAGEQYFGPGTRLTVT.